Shown below are 14 T cell receptor beta chains from a single sample sequenced in a study of T cell changes during pregnancy in multiple sclerosis. TCRdb's copy holds only in-frame clones and misses some; the assay was immunoSEQ multiplex PCR. Found here are 15,000 to 20,000 clones, more than 75% of them singletons; the top ten hold less than 15%. This specimen was CD8+ T cells from peripheral blood mononuclear cells, taken in the third trimester of pregnancy. Receptors originate from a female donor in good health, enrolled as a control in a pregnancy study.

The rearrangement joins TRBV6-1 to TRBJ2-3; TRBD1 might be the D (5 bases). Trimming removed 2 bases at V and 2 bases at J, with 17 bases between. Germline CDR1 reads MNHNS; CDR2 reads SASEGT. The CDR3 has 17 amino acids. CDR3 in amino acids: CASSETGPTSFTDTQYF. The CDR3 DNA reads as TGTGCCAGCAGTGAAACAGGCCCTACCAGTTTCACAGATACGCAGTATTTT.

V is TRBV29-1 and J is TRBJ1-5; D unresolved. This CDR3 has 12 residues. Germline V gives CDR1 SQVTM, CDR2 ANQGSEA. Trimming shortened V by 4 bases and J by 11 bases, and 15 bases separated the two germline ends. Written as DNA, the CDR3 is TGCAGCGTTGGGGGAGAGGGATTGGCCCAGCATTTT. As protein: CSVGGEGLAQHF.

V and J are TRBV11-2 and TRBJ2-5; D uncertain. The CDR3 loop spans 12 amino acids. Trimming cost V 5 bases and J 3 bases, with 7 bases left between them. The germline gives CDR1 SGHAT, CDR2 FQNNGV. CDR3 nucleotide sequence: TGTGCCAGCAGCACTAATAAAGAGACCCAGTACTTC. This encodes CASSTNKETQYF.

The J gene is TRBJ2-3, the V gene TRBV5-1, with D perhaps TRBD2 (5 bases). V shed 1 base and J shed 2 bases, with 11 bases lying between them. Germline V gene data show CDR1 as SGHRS and CDR2 as YFSETQ. This CDR3 contains 15 residues. The CDR3 is CASSLNGVITDTQYF. Here the CDR3 DNA reads TGCGCCAGCAGCTTGAACGGGGTGATCACAGATACGCAGTATTTT.

The chain uses TRBV27 and TRBJ1-5; D possibly corresponds to TRBD1 (6 bases). V shed 6 bases and J shed 0 bases, with 12 bases lying between them. Germline V gene data show CDR1 as MNHEY and CDR2 as SMNVEV (reference sequence). The CDR3 length is 15 residues. In DNA, the CDR3 is TGTGCCAGCAGCCTCACAGGGTATAGCAATCAGCCCCAGCATTTT. Its translation: CASSLTGYSNQPQHF.

The chain combines TRBV7-2 with TRBJ2-2, with unresolved D. The CDR3 has 16 residues. CDR1 is SGHTA, CDR2 FQGNSA, per germline. The V end was cut by 0 bases, the J end by 3 bases, with 11 bases between. DNA for the CDR3: TGTGCCAGCAGCTTAGCATACACCCTCGACACCGGGGAGCTGTTTTTT. Its protein is CASSLAYTLDTGELFF.

V usage is TRBV2 and J usage is TRBJ1-1; no clear D. Germline-derived CDR1 and CDR2 are SNHLY and FYNNEI. The CDR3 is 13 amino acids. Trimming cost V 2 bases and J 3 bases, with 7 bases left between them. The DNA for the CDR3 is TGTGCCAGCAGTGAACTGCGTTACACTGAAGCTTTCTTT. This sequence encodes CASSELRYTEAFF.

The V and J genes are TRBV9 and TRBJ2-1; D perhaps matches TRBD2 (5 bases). The CDR3 is 14 residues long. V lost 7 bases and J lost 5, with 16 bases in between. CDR1 is SGDLS, CDR2 YYNGEE, per germline. The CDR3 is CASAAGGLDNEQFF. The CDR3 DNA reads TGTGCCAGCGCCGCTGGAGGCCTTGACAATGAGCAGTTCTTC.

The chain couples TRBV27 to TRBJ2-3; D gene ambiguous. Germline V lookup: CDR1 MNHEY, CDR2 SMNVEV (reference sequence). CDR3 size: 16 residues. Trimming took off 2 bases at V and 0 bases at J, with 12 bases between the two ends. CDR3 nucleotide sequence: TGTGCCAGCAGTTTACGGCAGCGTCCTAGCACAGATACGCAGTATTTT. Residues: CASSLRQRPSTDTQYF.

The chain combines TRBV4-3 with TRBJ1-2; a weak D match, TRBD1 (5 bases). Germline loops: CDR1 LGHNA, CDR2 YSLEER. The CDR3 is made up of 18 amino acids. Trimming shortened V by 1 base and J by 4 bases, and 22 bases separated the two germline ends. As DNA, the CDR3 is TGCGCCAGCAGCCAAGGGATCCCTGGGACCTCCGGGGGCTATGGCTACACCTTC. Protein sequence: CASSQGIPGTSGGYGYTF.

This chain uses TRBV11-2 with TRBJ1-2; 9 bases map to TRBD1. Germline V gives CDR1 SGHAT, CDR2 FQNNGV. V was pared by 5 bases and J by 4 bases, with 8 bases of the junction left unmatched. CDR3 size: 15 residues. CDR3 protein: CASSQGTGNLYGYTF. For the CDR3, the DNA is TGTGCCAGCAGCCAAGGGACAGGGAACCTCTATGGCTACACCTTC. The full variable domain, its missing parts supplied by reference TRBV11-2 and TRBJ1-2, is EAGVAQSPRYKIIEKRQSVAFWCNPISGHATLYWYQQILGQGPKLLIQFQNNGVVDDSQLPKDRFSAERLKGVDSTLKIQPAKLEDSAVYLCASSQGTGNLYGYTFGSGTRLTVV.

This clone came up once. CDR3 sequence reads: CASRDPGGYTF. The CDR3, as DNA: TGTGCCAGCAGAGACCCGGGTGGCTACACCTTC. The rearrangement uses TRBV27 and TRBJ1-2; D call uncertain. V was clipped by 6 bases and J by 7 bases, with 9 bases between them. Germline lookup yields CDR1 MNHEY and CDR2 SMNVEV (reference sequence). The CDR3 has 11 residues.

This clone is a singleton in its sample. The chain combines TRBV28 with TRBJ2-7; D remains ambiguous. V lost 1 base and J 0 bases, leaving 7 bases between the germline ends. The CDR3 sequence is 14 residues long. Germline lookup yields CDR1 MDHEN and CDR2 SYDVKM. The CDR3 is CASSLFGGSYEQYF. The CDR3 DNA reads as TGTGCCAGCAGTTTATTCGGCGGCTCCTACGAGCAGTACTTC.

The chain carries TRBV10-3 and TRBJ2-3; D is possibly TRBD1 (6 bases). The CDR3 extends over 14 amino acids. Germline V gene sequence: CDR1 ENHRY, CDR2 SYGVKD. V gave up 11 bases and J gave up 2 bases, with 17 bases separating them. The CDR3 reads CAAYGGRTTDTQYF. In nucleotides, the CDR3 is TGTGCCGCCTATGGGGGCAGGACCACAGATACGCAGTATTTT.